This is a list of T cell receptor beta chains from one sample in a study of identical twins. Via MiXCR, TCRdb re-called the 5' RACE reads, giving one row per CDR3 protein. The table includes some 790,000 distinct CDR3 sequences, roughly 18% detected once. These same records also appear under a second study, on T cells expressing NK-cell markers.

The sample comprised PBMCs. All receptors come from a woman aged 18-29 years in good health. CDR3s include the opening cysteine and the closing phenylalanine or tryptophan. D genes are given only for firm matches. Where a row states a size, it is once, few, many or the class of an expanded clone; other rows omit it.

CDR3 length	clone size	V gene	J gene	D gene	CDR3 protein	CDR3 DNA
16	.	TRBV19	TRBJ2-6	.	CASSNSAVTGANVLTF	TGTGCCAGTAGTAACTCCGCGGTAACTGGGGCCAACGTCCTGACTTTC
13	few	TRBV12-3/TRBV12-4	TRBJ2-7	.	CASSLWSGYEQYF	TGTGCCAGCAGTTTATGGTCCGGGTACGAGCAGTACTTC
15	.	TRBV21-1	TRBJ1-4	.	CASSPLLDGNEKLFF	TGTGCCAGCAGCCCCCTTCTGGACGGGAATGAAAAACTGTTTTTT
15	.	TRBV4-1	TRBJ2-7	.	CASSQGRARNYEQYF	TGCGCCAGCAGCCAAGGCCGGGCAAGGAACTACGAGCAGTACTTC
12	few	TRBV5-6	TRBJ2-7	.	CASPGCSYEQYF	TGTGCCAGCCCCGGGTGCTCCTACGAGCAGTACTTC
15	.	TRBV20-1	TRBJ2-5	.	CSARDGSGGPETQYF	TGCAGTGCTAGAGATGGGTCGGGCGGTCCAGAGACCCAGTACTTC
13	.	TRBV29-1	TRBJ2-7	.	CSVESGSSYEQYF	TGCAGCGTTGAATCAGGGAGCTCCTACGAGCAGTACTTC
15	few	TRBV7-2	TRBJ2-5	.	CASNLGGTNQETQYF	TGTGCCAGCAACTTAGGGGGGACTAACCAAGAGACCCAGTACTTC
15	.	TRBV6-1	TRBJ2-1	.	CASSLSGAPRNEQFF	TGTGCCAGCAGCCTCTCAGGCGCGCCCCGCAATGAGCAGTTCTTC
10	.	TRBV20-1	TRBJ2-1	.	CSALFYEQFF	TGCAGTGCGTTATTCTATGAGCAGTTCTTC
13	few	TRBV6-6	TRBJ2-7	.	CASSPRLEAEQYF	TGTGCCAGCAGTCCCCGGTTGGAGGCTGAGCAGTACTTC
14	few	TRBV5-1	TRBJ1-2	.	CASSFDNPAGGYTF	TGCGCCAGCAGTTTCGACAACCCGGCGGGCGGCTACACCTTC
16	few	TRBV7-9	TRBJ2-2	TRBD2	CASSPSGRGSTGELFF	TGTGCCAGCAGCCCTAGCGGGAGGGGCAGCACCGGGGAGCTGTTTTTT
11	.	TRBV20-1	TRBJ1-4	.	CSAVRDEKLFF	TGCAGTGCCGTCCGTGACGAAAAACTGTTTTTT
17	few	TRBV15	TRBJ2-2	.	CATSLPRGFKDTGELFF	TGTGCCACCAGCCTCCCAAGGGGGTTTAAGGACACCGGGGAGCTGTTTTTT
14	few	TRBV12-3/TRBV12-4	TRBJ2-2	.	CASSFDRFTGELFF	TGTGCCAGCAGTTTCGACCGTTTCACCGGGGAGCTGTTTTTT
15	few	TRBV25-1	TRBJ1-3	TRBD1	CASSEYGDRGNTIYF	TGTGCCAGCAGTGAATACGGGGACAGAGGAAACACCATATATTTT
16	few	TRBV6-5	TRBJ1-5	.	CASSNGHFNSNQPQHF	TGTGCCAGCAGTAACGGACACTTTAATAGCAATCAGCCCCAGCATTTT
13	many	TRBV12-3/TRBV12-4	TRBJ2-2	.	CASRPRAGGELFF	TGTGCCAGCAGGCCCAGGGCGGGGGGGGAGCTGTTTTTT
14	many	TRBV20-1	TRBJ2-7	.	CSARGNPGNYEQYF	TGCAGTGCTAGAGGTAACCCGGGGAATTACGAGCAGTACTTC
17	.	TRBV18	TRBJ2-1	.	CASSGGSGGSSYNEQFF	TGTGCCAGCTCAGGGGGCAGCGGCGGGAGCTCCTACAATGAGCAGTTCTTC
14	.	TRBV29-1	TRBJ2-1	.	CSVEEEPLYNEQFF	TGCAGCGTTGAAGAGGAGCCCCTCTACAATGAGCAGTTCTTC
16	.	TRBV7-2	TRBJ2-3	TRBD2	CASSLGTSWSTDTQYF	TGTGCCAGCAGCTTAGGGACTAGTTGGAGCACAGATACGCAGTATTTT
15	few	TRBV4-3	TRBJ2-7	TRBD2	CASSRTGTSGYEQYF	TGCGCCAGCAGCCGAACCGGGACTAGCGGATACGAGCAGTACTTC
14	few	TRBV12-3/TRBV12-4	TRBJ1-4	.	CASSPGQLPEKLFF	TGTGCCAGCAGTCCAGGACAGCTTCCCGAAAAACTGTTTTTT
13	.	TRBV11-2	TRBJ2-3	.	CASKTPSTDTQYF	TGTGCCAGCAAGACACCCTCCACAGATACGCAGTATTTT
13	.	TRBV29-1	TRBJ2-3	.	CSVDSSNADTQYF	TGCAGCGTTGACTCGTCCAACGCAGATACGCAGTATTTT
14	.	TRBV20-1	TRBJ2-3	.	CSARSASGTDTQYF	TGCAGTGCTAGATCTGCGAGCGGAACAGATACGCAGTATTTT
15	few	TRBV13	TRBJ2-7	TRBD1	CASSPEPGQGAEQYF	TGTGCCAGCAGCCCGGAACCGGGACAGGGTGCCGAGCAGTACTTC
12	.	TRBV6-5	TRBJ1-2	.	CASRPGGVGYTF	TGTGCCAGCAGGCCGGGAGGGGTGGGCTACACCTTC
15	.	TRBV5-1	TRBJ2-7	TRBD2	CASSFMASGIGEQYF	TGCGCCAGCAGCTTCATGGCCAGCGGGATCGGCGAGCAGTACTTC